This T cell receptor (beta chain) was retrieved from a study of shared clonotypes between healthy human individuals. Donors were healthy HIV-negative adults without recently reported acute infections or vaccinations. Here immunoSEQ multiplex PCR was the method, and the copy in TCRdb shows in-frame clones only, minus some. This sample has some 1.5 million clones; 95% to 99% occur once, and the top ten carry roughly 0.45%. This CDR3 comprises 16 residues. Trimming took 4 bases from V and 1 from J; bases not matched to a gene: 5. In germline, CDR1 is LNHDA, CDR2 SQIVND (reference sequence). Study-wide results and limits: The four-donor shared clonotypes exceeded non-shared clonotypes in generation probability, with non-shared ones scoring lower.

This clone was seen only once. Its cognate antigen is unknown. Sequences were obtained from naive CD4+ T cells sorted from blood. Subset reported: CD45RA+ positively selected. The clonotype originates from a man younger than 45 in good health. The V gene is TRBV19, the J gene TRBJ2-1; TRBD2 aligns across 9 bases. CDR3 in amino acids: CASSRATSGSYNEQFF. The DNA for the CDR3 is TGTGCCAGTAGTAGGGCGACTAGCGGATCCTACAATGAGCAGTTCTTC.